One sample yielded the 6 T cell receptor beta chains listed below, sequenced in a study of early T cells in non-severe SARS-CoV-2 infection. TCRdb passed the 5' RACE reads through MiXCR, listing each CDR3 protein once. The repertoire holds fewer than 30,000 distinct CDR3 sequences, with 9.5% to 10% as singletons. Source material: whole blood. All receptors derive from an adult who was a healthcare worker with PCR-confirmed SARS-CoV-2 infection or an uninfected control (not recorded which).

At least ten counts were recorded for this clonotype. The genes are TRBV20-1 and TRBJ1-2, with TRBD1 as a possible D gene (5 bases). The V and J ends lost 5 bases and 8 bases respectively, with 12 bases between them. This CDR3 contains 11 residues. The germline gives CDR1 DFQATT, CDR2 SNEGSKA (reference sequence). Here the CDR3 DNA reads TGCAGTGCTGCGGGACCTGAGGGCTACACCTTC. It encodes CSAAGPEGYTF.

This clonotype has a handful of counts. The rearrangement links TRBV20-1 to TRBJ2-7; the D is unclear. The CDR3 extends over 13 amino acids. Germline CDR1 DFQATT, CDR2 SNEGSKA (reference sequence). V lost 1 base and J lost 2, with 9 bases in between. CDR3 protein: CSARGTVTYEQYF. The CDR3 region has the DNA TGCAGTGCTAGAGGGACGGTAACCTACGAGCAGTACTTC.

At least ten counts were recorded for this clonotype. The rearrangement uses TRBV10-2 and TRBJ2-1; no clear D gene. CDR3 length equals 13 residues. Germline V gives CDR1 WSHSY, CDR2 SAAADI. Trimming left V 2 bases short and J 9 bases short, with 11 bases between. The DNA for the CDR3 is TGCGCCAGCAGTGAGGCCCTAAAGGGTGAGCAGTTCTTC. Amino acids: CASSEALKGEQFF.

The chain recombines TRBV27 with TRBJ1-1; D uncertain. The germline gives CDR1 MNHEY, CDR2 SMNVEV (reference sequence). The germline V and J ends were trimmed by 3 bases and 2 bases, with 16 bases remaining between them. The CDR3 totals 16 residues. This CDR3 reads CASSFTQQIVNTEAFF. CDR3 nucleotide sequence: TGTGCCAGCAGTTTCACCCAACAGATCGTAAACACTGAAGCTTTCTTT.

This clonotype was counted many times. The rearrangement links TRBV30 to TRBJ1-1, with D hard to call. The CDR3 is made up of 12 amino acids. Germline assignment: CDR1 GTSNPN and CDR2 SVGIG (reference sequence). V lost 4 bases, J lost 1 base, and 7 bases lay in between. The chain's CDR3 is CAWNPGNTEAFF. Written as DNA, the CDR3 is TGTGCCTGGAACCCGGGGAACACTGAAGCTTTCTTT.

This clonotype was found many times. This sequence joins TRBV7-2 and TRBJ2-2, with D possibly called TRBD1 or TRBD2 (5 bases each). Looked up from germline, CDR1 is SGHTA and CDR2 is FQGNSA. This CDR3 spans 14 amino acids. The V gene lost 5 bases and the J gene lost 7 bases, with 14 bases spanning the gap. CDR3 amino acids: CASSRGVSGGELFF. The CDR3 DNA sequence: TGTGCCAGCAGCAGAGGGGTGTCCGGCGGGGAGCTGTTTTTT.